This T cell receptor beta chain was obtained from a study of T-cell memory formation after mild COVID-19. Whole-study results and caveats: Day 15 to 85 contracting clones showed balanced CD4/CD8; day 15 to 37 expanders favored CD4+. The appearance of some responding clones in pre-infection memory suggested that cross-reactive memory joined. The main location of contracting CD4+ clones was CM and EM, and that of contracting CD8+ clones was EMRA.

The authors produced TCR alpha and TCR beta cDNA libraries with sample barcodes and UMIs by 5'RACE using constant-segment primers. TCRdb passed the 5' RACE reads through MiXCR, listing each CDR3 protein once. The sample holds around 300,000 distinct CDR3 sequences, over 15% seen once. CDR3 size: 16 residues. After removal of 6 bases from V and 5 bases from J, the junction contained 13 bases not matched to a gene. Regarding this clonotype: What it binds is not known.

The chain has TRBV12-3 or TRBV12-4 and TRBJ2-5, with TRBD2 matching over 9 bases. This clonotype originated in a man aged 18 to 30 who had mild COVID-19 (a few samples of this study predate the infection). Cell type and time point are not known. The sample consisted of PBMCs or a T cell subset sorted from them (not recorded which). CDR3 DNA sequence: TGTGCCAGCAGCCCAACTAGCGGGTGGGAGAGGGAGACCCAGTACTTC. Its translation is CASSPTSGWERETQYF.